This T cell receptor (beta chain) is drawn from a study of T cell repertoires in cytomegalovirus infection. As for the study in general: Alongside well-studied HLA-B-restricted CMV epitopes, recently identified HLA-C-restricted CMV epitopes were also used. Based on public TCR beta signatures, there were indications of CMV infection and of a matching HLA type. Study-level findings and limits: The ex vivo response showed dominance by HLA-C-restricted CMV-specific TCR beta clonotypes.

Germline CDR1 reads SGHTA; CDR2 reads FQGNSA. CDR3 length equals 15 residues. V lost 3 bases to trimming and J lost 1 base, with 12 bases between them. TCRdb analysed the reads with MiXCR anew, one entry per CDR3 protein. The data show about 770,000 distinct CDR3 sequences, 25% to 35% seen once. Comment on this clonotype: Its cognate antigen is unknown.

The source is a human donor in good health (CMV status not recorded). Some clones in this sample may be carry-over from other donors' samples. The rearrangement links TRBV7-2 to TRBJ1-1; D is unclear. The source was cultured CD8+ T cells from PBMCs, collected from culture after CMV antigen stimulation. CDR3 loop: CASSFGIQPNTEAFF. The CDR3 DNA follows: TGTGCCAGCAGCTTTGGTATCCAGCCGAACACTGAAGCTTTCTTT.